This T cell receptor beta chain was identified during a study of blood T cell repertoires in COVID-19. On the study more broadly: The origin of the acute and convalescent COVID-19 samples was the United States, Italy and Spain.

The germline V and J ends were trimmed by 5 bases and 5 bases, with 18 bases remaining between them. The CDR3 is 16 residues long. The germline gives CDR1 KGHSH, CDR2 LQKENI. Generated by immunoSEQ multiplex PCR, the TCRdb table keeps only in-frame clones and is missing some. The sample contains roughly 190,000 clones, 84% of which appear only once. The chain uses TRBV18 and TRBJ2-2; tentatively, D is TRBD1 (5 bases). The sequenced sample was peripheral blood. The receptor was isolated from a woman between 65 and 79 years old with COVID-19, enrolled during active disease. The CDR3 sequence is CASSSLSQGPTGELFF. The CDR3 nucleotides read TGTGCCAGCTCATCACTCTCCCAGGGTCCGACCGGGGAGCTGTTTTTT.